This TCR beta chain was captured in a study of beta chain features in type 1 diabetes. Points from the study as a whole: Among patients with Type 1 diabetes, TCRB CDR3s were moderately but significantly shorter in every one of the four CD4+ subsets.

cDNA synthesis used the whole RNA isolate, giving expressed TCRB sequences. Generated by immunoSEQ multiplex PCR, the TCRdb table keeps only in-frame clones and is missing some. The repertoire holds 630,000 or so clones, more than 13% seen once, with nearly 0.04% in the top ten. A few counts support this clone. Its antigen is as yet unknown. Deletions cut 4 bases from V and 0 bases from J, with 10 bases between. The germline V gene has CDR1 MNHEY and CDR2 SMNVEV (reference sequence). The CDR3 totals 15 residues. V is TRBV27 and J is TRBJ2-4, with D uncertain. The clonotype comes from a man in his late teens or twenties with type 1 diabetes. The sequenced sample consisted of naive CD4+ T cells from blood. The DNA of the CDR3 is TGTGCCAGCAGTTCGGTGACCCTAGCCAAAAACATTCAGTACTTC. Its protein product is CASSSVTLAKNIQYF.